These 17 T cell receptor beta chains originate from one sample sequenced in a study of B cell selection in AIRE deficiency (dated by TCRdb to about 2019). The library was obtained by the immunoSEQ multiplex PCR assay. TCRdb re-hosts the immuneACCESS table, in-frame sequences only. Its copies lack some clones; in the studies checked, an unresolved V gene accounts for under half of them, and the cause for the rest is not known. The sample table shows roughly 25,000 clones, and roughly 96% are seen once. Together, the top ten hold approximately 0.22% of the sample. CD4+CD127+ cells were sorted as the conventional CD4 T cell population. The material sequenced was conventional CD4+ T cells sorted from PBMCs. These receptors all come from a human donor with AIRE deficiency.

The chain recombines TRBV5-5 with TRBJ2-2; TRBD2 might be the D (5 bases). Germline loops: CDR1 SGHKS, CDR2 YYEKEE (reference sequence). The CDR3 is made up of 14 amino acids. The V end was cut by 5 bases, the J end by 7 bases, with 15 bases between. This CDR3 reads CASSRTPTNGELFF. The CDR3 bases are TGTGCCAGCAGTCGGACTCCAACGAACGGGGAGCTGTTTTTT. Full variable domain (rest looked up from reference TRBV5-5 and TRBJ2-2): DAGVTQSPTHLIKTRGQQVTLRCSPISGHKSVSWYQQVLGQGPQFIFQYYEKEERGRGNFPDRFSARQFPNYSSELNVNALLLGDSALYLCASSRTPTNGELFFGEGSRLTVL.

The chain links TRBV9 to TRBJ1-1, with D unresolved. The germline V gene has CDR1 SGDLS and CDR2 YYNGEE. The CDR3 spans 13 residues. V gave up 1 base and J gave up 0 bases, with 4 bases separating them. The CDR3 loop reads CASSVQVNTEAFF. The CDR3 DNA sequence: TGTGCCAGCAGCGTACAGGTGAACACTGAAGCTTTCTTT. Together with reference TRBV9 and TRBJ1-1, the CDR3 gives the full variable domain: DSGVTQTPKHLITATGQRVTLRCSPRSGDLSVYWYQQSLDQGLQFLIQYYNGEERAKGNILERFSAQQFPDLHSELNLSSLELGDSALYFCASSVQVNTEAFFGQGTRLTVV.

The V gene is TRBV7-2, the J gene TRBJ2-7, with 10 bases lining up with TRBD2. The CDR3 extends over 15 amino acids. V lost 4 bases and J lost 0; bases outside the gene matches: 3. The V gene's germline CDR1 is SGHTA and CDR2 FQGNSA. Written as DNA, the CDR3 is TGTGCCAGCAGCTCGACTAGCGGGCTCTCCTACGAGCAGTACTTC. It codes for CASSSTSGLSYEQYF. Full variable domain (missing parts from reference TRBV7-2 and TRBJ2-7): GAGVSQSPSNKVTEKGKDVELRCDPISGHTALYWYRQSLGQGLEFLIYFQGNSAPDKSGLPSDRFSAERTGGSVSTLTIQRTQQEDSAVYLCASSSTSGLSYEQYFGPGTRLTVT.

The V call is TRBV27, the J call TRBJ2-5, with TRBD2 as a possible D gene (5 bases). Germline-derived CDR1 and CDR2 are MNHEY and SMNVEV (reference sequence). This CDR3 contains 13 residues. V was pared by 6 bases and J by 3 bases, with 11 bases between. For the CDR3, the DNA is TGTGCCAGCAGAAAGGAGGTTAAAGAGACCCAGTACTTC. Amino acid sequence: CASRKEVKETQYF.

CDR3 nucleotide sequence: TGTGCCACCAGTTCTGGCGCTAACTATGGCTACACCTTC. It translates to CATSSGANYGYTF. The chain carries TRBV15 and TRBJ1-2, with D unresolved. Trimming took 6 bases from V and 0 from J, leaving 8 bases between them. Germline CDR1 and CDR2: LNHNV and YYDKDF (reference sequence). The CDR3 is 13 amino acids.

The V and J genes are TRBV15 and TRBJ2-4; no reliable D call. The CDR3 sequence is 15 residues long. Germline-derived CDR1 and CDR2 are LNHNV and YYDKDF (reference sequence). V lost 0 bases, J lost 7 bases, and 13 bases lay in between. The CDR3 sequence: CATSRDRFHINIQYF. CDR3 coding DNA: TGTGCCACCAGCAGAGATCGGTTCCACATCAACATTCAGTACTTC.

The V gene is TRBV2, the J gene TRBJ1-6, with D perhaps TRBD1 (5 bases). CDR3 size: 11 residues. V dropped 4 bases and J dropped 14 bases, with 9 bases sitting between them. The V gene's germline CDR1 is SNHLY and CDR2 FYNNEI. CDR3 DNA sequence: TGTGCCAGCAGTGCCCGGGGGACCCTCCACTTT. The encoded protein is CASSARGTLHF. Full variable domain (missing parts from reference TRBV2 and TRBJ1-6): EPEVTQTPSHQVTQMGQEVILRCVPISNHLYFYWYRQILGQKVEFLVSFYNNEISEKSEIFDDQFSVERPDGSNFTLKIRSTKLEDSAMYFCASSARGTLHFGNGTRLTVT.

The chain is built from TRBV4-2 and TRBJ2-7; 10 bases are a match to TRBD1. Germline V gene lookup returns CDR1 LGHNA and CDR2 YNFKEQ. The CDR3 spans 17 residues. V trimming: 0 bases; J trimming: 1 base; junction bases outside the gene matches: 6. DNA for the CDR3: TGTGCCAGCAGCCAAGATAGGGGGACAGGGGAATCCTACGAGCAGTACTTC. Residues: CASSQDRGTGESYEQYF.

This rearrangement joins TRBV12-5 to TRBJ1-2, with 9 nucleotides matching TRBD1. This CDR3 has 17 residues. Germline CDR1 and CDR2: LGHNT and FRNRAP. V trimming: 6 bases; J trimming: 8 bases; junction bases outside the gene matches: 19. In nucleotides, the CDR3 is TGTGCTAGTGGCCAAATCCACGTCGGGGACAGGGTACGCGGCTACACCTTC. Translating gives CASGQIHVGDRVRGYTF.

The chain uses TRBV6-5 and TRBJ1-1, with D perhaps matching TRBD1 (6 bases). V was cut by 3 bases and J by 4 bases, with 12 bases left in between. From germline, CDR1 is MNHEY and CDR2 SVGAGI. The CDR3 runs to 14 residues. The CDR3 bases are TGTGCCAGCAGTTATGACAGGCAACGCACTGAAGCTTTCTTT. The encoded protein is CASSYDRQRTEAFF.

V and J are TRBV4-1 and TRBJ2-7; TRBD2 agrees at 9 bases. Germline CDR1 reads MGHRA; CDR2 reads YSYEKL. CDR3 length: 16 residues. The ends lost 1 base at V and 4 bases at J; junction bases unmatched: 8. The CDR3 sequence: CASSQGRASGTYEQYF. In nucleotides, the CDR3 is TGCGCCAGCAGCCAAGGGAGGGCTAGCGGGACTTACGAGCAGTACTTC.

The V and J genes are TRBV4-2 and TRBJ2-3, with 11 nucleotides matching TRBD2. J was trimmed by 2 bases and V by 3 bases; bases with no gene match: 19. The CDR3 loop spans 21 amino acids. Germline V gives CDR1 LGHNA, CDR2 YNFKEQ. The CDR3 loop reads CASSQVIAGGLYLFNTDTQYF. CDR3 nucleotide sequence: TGTGCCAGCAGCCAGGTTATAGCGGGAGGGCTCTACCTCTTTAACACAGATACGCAGTATTTT.

This clone came up once. This chain connects TRBV18 to TRBJ2-7, with D hard to call. This CDR3 has 12 residues. Germline-derived CDR1 and CDR2 are KGHSH and LQKENI. The V end lost 2 bases, the J end lost 5 bases, and 7 bases lay between the germline ends. The CDR3: CASSPGANEQYF. DNA of the CDR3: TGTGCCAGCTCACCAGGCGCAAACGAGCAGTACTTC.

This sequence joins TRBV5-8 and TRBJ2-2; 14 bases are a match to TRBD2. This CDR3 comprises 17 residues. In germline, CDR1 is SGHTS, CDR2 YDEGEE. Germline trimming cut 4 bases from V and 3 bases from J; bases unmatched to any gene: 5. The CDR3 loop is CASSPTGLAGDTGELFF. CDR3 in DNA: TGTGCCAGCAGCCCGACGGGACTAGCGGGAGACACCGGGGAGCTGTTTTTT.

The J gene is TRBJ2-1, the V gene TRBV5-1, with D perhaps being TRBD1 or TRBD2 (5 bases each). Trimming took off 0 bases at V and 0 bases at J, with 13 bases between the two ends. The CDR3 consists of 17 residues. Germline V CDR1 and CDR2: SGHRS, YFSETQ. The CDR3 reads CASSLESGTSSYNEQFF. CDR3 sequence (DNA): TGCGCCAGCAGCTTGGAGTCCGGGACGAGCTCCTACAATGAGCAGTTCTTC.

This chain joins TRBV7-2 and TRBJ2-5; D gene unclear. The CDR3 covers 15 residues. From germline, CDR1 is SGHTA and CDR2 FQGNSA. V was clipped by 1 base and J by 1 base, with 10 bases between them. Written as DNA, the CDR3 is TGTGCCAGCAGCTTAGTGACCGACTCCCAAGAGACCCAGTACTTC. Amino acid sequence: CASSLVTDSQETQYF.

This chain uses TRBV5-1 with TRBJ2-5; 15 bases fit TRBD2. In germline, CDR1 is SGHRS, CDR2 YFSETQ. V lost 4 bases and J lost 5; bases outside the gene matches: 12. CDR3 size: 18 residues. The CDR3 sequence is CASSPRGLAGGEGETQYF. DNA of the CDR3: TGCGCCAGCAGCCCCCGGGGACTAGCGGGAGGCGAGGGGGAGACCCAGTACTTC.